This TCR beta chain is from a study of pediatric ulcerative colitis (dated by TCRdb to about 2019). Context from the whole study: Of the ulcerative colitis patients, about 7 had pancolitis and two had left-sided colitis, and histology in every patient was consistent with ulcerative colitis. Nine or ten newly diagnosed, treatment-naive pediatric ulcerative colitis patients and four non-IBD control children each provided paired blood and rectal samples. Using the Pediatric Ulcerative Colitis Activity Index, a couple of patients were classed as having mild disease, several as having moderate disease and three as having acute severe colitis.

Trimming at the junction amounts to 0 bases on V and 1 base on J, and the germline ends lie 6 bases apart. Inclusive of the bounding cysteine and phenylalanine, the CDR3 is 14 residues long. The entry retains the CDR3 DNA only, 42 bases that are in frame from base 1. CDR1 and CDR2 were assigned from the germline V gene (reference sequence) as LNHNV and YYDKDF. Worth noting for this clone: Its antigen remains unidentified. Base-call qualities are not available, and no considerably larger clone is one nucleotide away.

Overall study results and their limits: Two rectal CDR3 clonotypes were present in all ulcerative colitis patients and in none of the controls. T cells from blood may have been included in the rectal pinch biopsies, particularly in patients with overt colitis. Features of the rectal repertoire distinguished controls, mild-moderate colitis patients and acute severe colitis patients, and in acute severe colitis rectal diversity was lower because of clonal expansions. Because repertoires came from total lymphocyte DNA, patterns in rare subsets such as regulatory T cells may not be reflected. With only a handful of individuals, the healthy control group was small. Autologous blood-rectal clonal overlap was significantly higher in ulcerative colitis patients than in controls, suggesting increased T cell trafficking to inflamed tissue. For technical reasons, substantially fewer templates were yielded by the blood samples of two patients, and these blood samples were excluded from blood-rectal overlap analysis.

During colonoscopy, one to two pinch biopsies were obtained from the rectum for research. Before the diagnostic colonoscopy, none of the ulcerative colitis patients had been given any immunosuppressive medication. Before DNA was isolated, the rectal biopsies underwent proteinase K digestion. The Wizard kit (Promega) was used to extract genomic DNA from the blood and intestinal samples. Using the immunoSEQ TRB Survey service, rearranged CDR3 beta regions were amplified from genomic DNA with multiplex V and J primers. To keep sequencing depth the same across samples, survey-level depth of up to 500,000 reads per sample was applied. Libraries were purified and pooled, and sequencing was performed on Illumina technology. For the original study's pipeline: immunoSEQ online tools were used for productive clonality, sample overlap, pairwise scatters, CDR3 beta length, V/D/J gene usage and productiveness. Calculated diversity was defined as the number of unique rearrangements divided by total templates, multiplied by 100, and Shannon and Simpson indices were computed as well. Principal component analysis was performed on Z-score normalized data with the R prcomp function and the ggbiplot package. Morisita's index was used to measure clonal overlap between blood and rectum within each subject. This immuneACCESS table, as held by TCRdb, lists in-frame sequences with V and J called but not all clones. Of the missing ones, under half trace to an unresolved V gene in checked studies; the others have no known cause. V and J calls and clone size follow that table, whereas D and trimming were derived from the DNA. In this sample the table shows tens of thousands of clones, approximately 78% of which occur a single time. 1.1% of the sample rests with the top ten.

Sequencing was performed on gut tissue. The sequence is built from TRBV15 and TRBJ1-1, with the D gene too uncertain to name. The clonotype comes from a boy younger than 18 with mild ulcerative colitis. CDR3 loop: CATSRDPGNTEAFF. The DNA sequence is TGTGCCACCAGCAGAGATCCAGGGAACACTGAAGCTTTCTTT.